The source of this TCR beta chain is a study of blood T cell repertoires in COVID-19. Study context: Sample material is recorded as cDNA or gDNA derived from T cells, B-cell-depleted T cells, or PBMCs.

The CDR3 spans 14 residues. Germline V lookup: CDR1 MDHEN, CDR2 SYDVKM. With 9 bases clipped from V and 6 bases from J, the junction kept 13 bases outside the gene matches. Original processing methods: By means of reference gene primer amplification, nucleated cell counts were estimated. Measured with immunoSEQ multiplex PCR; TCRdb has only the in-frame clones, and not every one. D and trimming come from the DNA, and the V and J calls and clone size come from that table. The table has about 170,000 clones, 84% seen once. Seattle-derived patients entered the study during active infection and were followed longitudinally.

The sequence derives from an elderly woman with COVID-19, enrolled during active disease. Sequencing was done on a sample of peripheral blood. The chain recombines TRBV28 with TRBJ2-7, with 8 bases matching TRBD1. CDR3 sequence reads: CASKPGQVLFEQYF. CDR3 sequence (DNA): TGTGCCAGTAAACCGGGACAGGTACTTTTCGAGCAGTACTTC.